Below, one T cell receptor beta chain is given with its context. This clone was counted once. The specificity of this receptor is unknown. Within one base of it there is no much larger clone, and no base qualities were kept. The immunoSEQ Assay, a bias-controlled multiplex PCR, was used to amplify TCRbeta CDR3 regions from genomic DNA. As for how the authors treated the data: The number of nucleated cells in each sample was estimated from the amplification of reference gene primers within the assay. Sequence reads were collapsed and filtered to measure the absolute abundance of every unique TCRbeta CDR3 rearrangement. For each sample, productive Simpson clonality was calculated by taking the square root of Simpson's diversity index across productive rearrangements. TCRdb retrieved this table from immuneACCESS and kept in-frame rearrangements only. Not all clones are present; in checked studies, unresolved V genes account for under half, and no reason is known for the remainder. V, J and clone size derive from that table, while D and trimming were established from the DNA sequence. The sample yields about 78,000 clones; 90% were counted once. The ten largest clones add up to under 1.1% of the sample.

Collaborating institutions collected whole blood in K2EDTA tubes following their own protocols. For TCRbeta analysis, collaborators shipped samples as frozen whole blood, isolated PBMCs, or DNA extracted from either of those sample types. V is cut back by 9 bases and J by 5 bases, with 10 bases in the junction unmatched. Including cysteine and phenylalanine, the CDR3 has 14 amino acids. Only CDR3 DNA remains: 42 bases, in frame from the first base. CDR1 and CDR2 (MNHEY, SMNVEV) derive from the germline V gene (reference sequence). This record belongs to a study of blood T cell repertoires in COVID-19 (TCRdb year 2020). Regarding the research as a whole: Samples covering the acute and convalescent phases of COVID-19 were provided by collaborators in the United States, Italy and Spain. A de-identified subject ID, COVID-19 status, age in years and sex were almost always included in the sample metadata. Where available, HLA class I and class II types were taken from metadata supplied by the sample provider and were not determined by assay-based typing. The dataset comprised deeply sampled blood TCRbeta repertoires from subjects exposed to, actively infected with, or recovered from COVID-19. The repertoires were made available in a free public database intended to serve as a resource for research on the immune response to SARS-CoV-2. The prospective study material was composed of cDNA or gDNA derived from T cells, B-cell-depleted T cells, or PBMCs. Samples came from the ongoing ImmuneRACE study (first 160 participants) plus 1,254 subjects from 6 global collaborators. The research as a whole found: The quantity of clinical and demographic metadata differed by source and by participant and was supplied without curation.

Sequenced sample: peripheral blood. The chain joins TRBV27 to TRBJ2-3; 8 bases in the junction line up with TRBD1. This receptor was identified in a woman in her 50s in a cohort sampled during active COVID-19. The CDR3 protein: CASSRTGWGDTQYF. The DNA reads TGTGCCAGTAGCCGGACAGGGTGGGGAGATACGCAGTATTTT.